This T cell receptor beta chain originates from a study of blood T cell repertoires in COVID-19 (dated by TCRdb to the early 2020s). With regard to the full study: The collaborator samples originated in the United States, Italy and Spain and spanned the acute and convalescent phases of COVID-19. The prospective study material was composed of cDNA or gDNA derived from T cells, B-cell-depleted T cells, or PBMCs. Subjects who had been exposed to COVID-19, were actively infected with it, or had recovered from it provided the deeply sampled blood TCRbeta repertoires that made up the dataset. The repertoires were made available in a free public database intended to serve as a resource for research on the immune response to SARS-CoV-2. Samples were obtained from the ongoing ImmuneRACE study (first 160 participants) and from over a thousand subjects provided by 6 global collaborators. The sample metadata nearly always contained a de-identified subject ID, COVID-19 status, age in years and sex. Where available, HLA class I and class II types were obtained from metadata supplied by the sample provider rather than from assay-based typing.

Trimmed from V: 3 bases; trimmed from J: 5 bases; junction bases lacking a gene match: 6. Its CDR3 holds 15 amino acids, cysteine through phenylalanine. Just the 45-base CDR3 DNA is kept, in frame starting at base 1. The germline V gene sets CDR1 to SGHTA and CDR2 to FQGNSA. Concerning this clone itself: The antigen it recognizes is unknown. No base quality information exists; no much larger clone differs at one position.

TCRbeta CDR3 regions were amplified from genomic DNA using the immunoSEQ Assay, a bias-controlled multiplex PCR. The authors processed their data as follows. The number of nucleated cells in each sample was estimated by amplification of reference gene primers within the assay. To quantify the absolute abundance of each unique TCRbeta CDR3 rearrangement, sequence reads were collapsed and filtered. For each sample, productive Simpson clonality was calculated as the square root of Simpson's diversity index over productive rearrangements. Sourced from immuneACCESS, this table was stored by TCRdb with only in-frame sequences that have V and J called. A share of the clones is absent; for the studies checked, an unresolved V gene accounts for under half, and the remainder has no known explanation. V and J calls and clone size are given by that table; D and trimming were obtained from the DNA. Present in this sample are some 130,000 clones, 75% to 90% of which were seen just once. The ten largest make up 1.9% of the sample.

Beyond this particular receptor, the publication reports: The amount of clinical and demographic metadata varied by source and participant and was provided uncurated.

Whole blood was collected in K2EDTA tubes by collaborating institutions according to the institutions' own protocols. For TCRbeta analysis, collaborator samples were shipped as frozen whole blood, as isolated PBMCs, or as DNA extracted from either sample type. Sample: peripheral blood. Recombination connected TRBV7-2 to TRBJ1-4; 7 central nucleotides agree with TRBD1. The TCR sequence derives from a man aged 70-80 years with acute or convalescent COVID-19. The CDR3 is CASSLLGGANEKLFF. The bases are TGTGCCAGCAGCTTGTTAGGGGGCGCGAATGAAAAACTGTTTTTT. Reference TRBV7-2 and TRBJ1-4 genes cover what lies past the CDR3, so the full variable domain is GAGVSQSPSNKVTEKGKDVELRCDPISGHTALYWYRQSLGQGLEFLIYFQGNSAPDKSGLPSDRFSAERTGGSVSTLTIQRTQQEDSAVYLCASSLLGGANEKLFFGSGTQLSVL.